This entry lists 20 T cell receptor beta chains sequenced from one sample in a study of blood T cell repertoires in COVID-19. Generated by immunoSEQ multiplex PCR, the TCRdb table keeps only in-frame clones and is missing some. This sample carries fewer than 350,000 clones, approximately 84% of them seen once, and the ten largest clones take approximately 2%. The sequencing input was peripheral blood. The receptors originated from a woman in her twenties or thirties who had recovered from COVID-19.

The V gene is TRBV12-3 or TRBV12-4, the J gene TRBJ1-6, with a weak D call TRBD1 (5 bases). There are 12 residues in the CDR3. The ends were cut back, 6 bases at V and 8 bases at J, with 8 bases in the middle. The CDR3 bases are TGTGCCAGCAGCCGACAGCATTCACCCCTCCACTTT. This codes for CASSRQHSPLHF.

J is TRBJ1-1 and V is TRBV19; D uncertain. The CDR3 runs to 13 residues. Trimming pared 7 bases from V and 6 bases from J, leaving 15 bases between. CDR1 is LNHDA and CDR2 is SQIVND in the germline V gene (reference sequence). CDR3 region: CASTPPWRPEAFF. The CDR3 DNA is TGTGCCAGTACCCCCCCCTGGAGGCCTGAAGCTTTCTTT.

The CDR3 reads CASRLWGRRTEAFF. CDR3 coding DNA: TGTGCCAGCAGACTCTGGGGCAGAAGGACTGAAGCTTTCTTT. This sequence joins TRBV5-6 and TRBJ1-1, with TRBD1 as a possible D gene (5 bases). The germline CDR1 and CDR2 sequences are SGHDT and YYEEEE. Between the trimmed V and J ends, which lost 5 bases and 5 bases, there was a span of 16 bases. The CDR3 has 14 residues.

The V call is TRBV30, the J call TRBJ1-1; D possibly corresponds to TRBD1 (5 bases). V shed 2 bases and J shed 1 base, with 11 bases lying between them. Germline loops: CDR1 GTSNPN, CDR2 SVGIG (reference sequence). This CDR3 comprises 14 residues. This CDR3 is CAWSSRGGNTEAFF. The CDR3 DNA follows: TGTGCCTGGAGTAGTCGGGGGGGGAACACTGAAGCTTTCTTT.

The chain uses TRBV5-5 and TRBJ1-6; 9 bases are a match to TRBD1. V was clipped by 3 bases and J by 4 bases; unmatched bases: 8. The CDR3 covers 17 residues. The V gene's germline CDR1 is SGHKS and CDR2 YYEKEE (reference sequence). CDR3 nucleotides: TGTGCCAGCAGCTCCATTCGGGGACAGGGTTATAATTCACCCCTCCACTTT. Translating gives CASSSIRGQGYNSPLHF.

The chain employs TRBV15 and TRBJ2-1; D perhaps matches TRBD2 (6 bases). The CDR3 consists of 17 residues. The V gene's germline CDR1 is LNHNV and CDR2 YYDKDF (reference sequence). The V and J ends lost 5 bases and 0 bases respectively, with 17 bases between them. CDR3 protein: CATSGGPRAGSYNEQFF. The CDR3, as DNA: TGTGCCACCAGCGGGGGACCGAGAGCGGGCTCCTACAATGAGCAGTTCTTC.

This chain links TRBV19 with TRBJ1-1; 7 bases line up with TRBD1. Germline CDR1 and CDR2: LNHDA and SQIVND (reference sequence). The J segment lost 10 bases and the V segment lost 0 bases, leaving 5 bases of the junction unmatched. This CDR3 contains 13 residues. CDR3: CASSIDVAGGAFF. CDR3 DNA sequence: TGTGCCAGTAGTATAGATGTGGCAGGGGGAGCTTTCTTT.

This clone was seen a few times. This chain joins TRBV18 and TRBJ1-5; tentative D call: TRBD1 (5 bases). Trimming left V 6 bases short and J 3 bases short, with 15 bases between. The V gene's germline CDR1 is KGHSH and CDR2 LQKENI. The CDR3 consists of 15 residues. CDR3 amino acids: CASSSLAGSNQPQHF. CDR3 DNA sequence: TGTGCCAGCTCCTCGTTGGCAGGGTCCAATCAGCCCCAGCATTTT.

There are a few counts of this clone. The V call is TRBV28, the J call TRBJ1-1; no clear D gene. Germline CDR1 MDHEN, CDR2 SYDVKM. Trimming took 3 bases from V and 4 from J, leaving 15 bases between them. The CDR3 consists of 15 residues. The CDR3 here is CASSLGRGFRTEAFF. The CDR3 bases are TGTGCCAGCAGTTTGGGGAGAGGGTTTCGCACTGAAGCTTTCTTT.

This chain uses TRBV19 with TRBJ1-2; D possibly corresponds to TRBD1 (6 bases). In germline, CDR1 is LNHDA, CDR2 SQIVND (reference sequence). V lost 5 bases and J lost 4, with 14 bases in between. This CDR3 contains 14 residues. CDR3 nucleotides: TGTGCCAGTAGTCCACGGGACACCCGCTATGGCTACACCTTC. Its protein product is CASSPRDTRYGYTF.

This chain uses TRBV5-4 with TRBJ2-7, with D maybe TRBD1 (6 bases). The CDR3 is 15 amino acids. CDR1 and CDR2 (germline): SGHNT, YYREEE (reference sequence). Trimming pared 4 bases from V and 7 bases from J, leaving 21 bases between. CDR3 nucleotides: TGTGCCAGCAGCCCCCCACAGGGTGAGAAGAGAGAGCAGTACTTC. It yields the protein CASSPPQGEKREQYF.

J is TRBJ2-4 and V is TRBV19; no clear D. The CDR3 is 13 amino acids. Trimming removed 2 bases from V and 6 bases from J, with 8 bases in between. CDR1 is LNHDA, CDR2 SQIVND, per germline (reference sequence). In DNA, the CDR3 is TGTGCCAGTAGTATACCGCAGCGAAACATTCAGTACTTC. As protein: CASSIPQRNIQYF.

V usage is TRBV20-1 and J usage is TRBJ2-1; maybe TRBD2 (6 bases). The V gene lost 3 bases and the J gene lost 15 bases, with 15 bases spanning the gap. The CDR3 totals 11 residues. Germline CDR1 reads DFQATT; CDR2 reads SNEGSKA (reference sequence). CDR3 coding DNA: TGCAGTGCTAGCGGTGCGGGGTTCCGGTTCTTC. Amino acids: CSASGAGFRFF.

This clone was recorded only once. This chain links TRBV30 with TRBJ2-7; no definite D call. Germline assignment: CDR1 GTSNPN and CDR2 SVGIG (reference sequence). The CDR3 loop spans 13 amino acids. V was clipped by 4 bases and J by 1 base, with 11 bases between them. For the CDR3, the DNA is TGTGCCTGGAACCCGACACTGTCCTACGAGCAGTACTTC. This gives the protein CAWNPTLSYEQYF.

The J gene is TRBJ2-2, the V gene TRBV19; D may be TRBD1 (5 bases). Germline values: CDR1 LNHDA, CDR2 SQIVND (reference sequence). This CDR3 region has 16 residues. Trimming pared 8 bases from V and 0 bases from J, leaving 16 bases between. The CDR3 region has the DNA TGTGCCAGTTATTATTACACAGGATCGAACACCGGGGAGCTGTTTTTT. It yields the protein CASYYYTGSNTGELFF.

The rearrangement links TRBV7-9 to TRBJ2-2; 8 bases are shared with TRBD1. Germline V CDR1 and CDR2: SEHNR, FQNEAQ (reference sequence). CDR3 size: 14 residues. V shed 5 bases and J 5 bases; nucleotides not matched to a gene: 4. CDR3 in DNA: TGTGCCAGCAGCCTTCGACAGGGGACCGGGGAGCTGTTTTTT. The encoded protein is CASSLRQGTGELFF.

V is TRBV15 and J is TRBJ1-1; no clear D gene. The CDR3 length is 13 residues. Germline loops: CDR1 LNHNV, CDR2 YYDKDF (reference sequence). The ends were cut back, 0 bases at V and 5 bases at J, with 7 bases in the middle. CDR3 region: CATSRERITEAFF. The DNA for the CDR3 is TGTGCCACCAGCAGAGAGCGGATTACTGAAGCTTTCTTT.

CDR3 in amino acids: CASSQSGGEKLFF. The CDR3 coding sequence is TGTGCCAGCAGCCAAAGTGGGGGGGAAAAACTGTTTTTT. The J gene is TRBJ1-4, the V gene TRBV3-1 (or the pseudogene TRBV3-2), with D perhaps matching TRBD1 (5 bases). The CDR3 has 13 amino acids. Trimming cost V 2 bases and J 8 bases, with 9 bases left between them. CDR1 is LGHDT and CDR2 is YNNKEL in the germline V gene (reference sequence).

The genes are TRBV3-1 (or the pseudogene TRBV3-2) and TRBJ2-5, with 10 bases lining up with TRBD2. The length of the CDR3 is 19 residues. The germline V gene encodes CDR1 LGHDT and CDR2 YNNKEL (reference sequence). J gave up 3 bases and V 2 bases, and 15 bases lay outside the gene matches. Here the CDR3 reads CASSQPGTSEAGVEETQYF. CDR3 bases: TGTGCCAGCAGCCAACCCGGGACTAGCGAAGCGGGTGTAGAAGAGACCCAGTACTTC.

CDR3 bases: TGTGCCAGCAGTATCCCGGGGGGGTACGAGCAGTTCTTC. Translated, it gives CASSIPGGYEQFF. The V and J genes are TRBV7-2 and TRBJ2-1, with 8 bases fitting TRBD2. Losses at the gene ends were 6 bases for V and 10 bases for J; bases not matched to a gene: 8. Germline loops: CDR1 SGHTA, CDR2 FQGNSA. The CDR3 has 13 residues. Complete variable domain (other parts from reference TRBV7-2 and TRBJ2-1): GAGVSQSPSNKVTEKGKDVELRCDPISGHTALYWYRQSLGQGLEFLIYFQGNSAPDKSGLPSDRFSAERTGGSVSTLTIQRTQQEDSAVYLCASSIPGGYEQFFGPGTRLTVL.